This T cell receptor beta chain was captured in a study of regulatory and conventional T cells in RAG deficiency. The wider study: Autoimmunity is frequent in combined immunodeficiency with hypomorphic RAG mutations. Study-wide results and caveats: Patient subsets had shorter CDR3s; Omenn Treg-Tconv overlap exceeded 80%.

Measured with immunoSEQ multiplex PCR; TCRdb has only the in-frame clones, and not every one. The sample holds some 8,800 clones, around 94% seen once. This clone was seen a few times. Antigen unknown. Genomic DNA came from blood conventional CD4+ T cells gated CD25-low CD127-high. V gave up 3 bases and J gave up 0 bases, with 9 bases separating them. This CDR3 spans 14 amino acids. Germline V CDR1 and CDR2: SGDLS, YYNGEE. This sequence originates from a human donor with RAG deficiency presenting as severe combined immunodeficiency. V gene TRBV9 combines with J gene TRBJ1-1; maybe TRBD1 (6 bases). What was sequenced was CD4+ effector T cells sorted from blood. The CDR3 here is CASSARGLNTEAFF. The CDR3 bases are TGTGCCAGCAGCGCCAGGGGTTTGAACACTGAAGCTTTCTTT.